A selection of T cell receptor beta chains follows, all from one sample in a study of T cells expressing NK-cell markers. For each CDR3 protein, TCRdb gives one entry from its re-call of the 5' RACE reads, without DNA. This table lists some 440,000 distinct CDR3 sequences. Specimen: blood T cells: a sorted CD56 or NKG2C T cell subset, CD4+ or CD8+ T cells, or bulk PBMC T cells (not recorded which). The origin of the receptors is a woman in her fifties or sixties in good health. The CDR3 runs from the conserved cysteine through the conserved F or W.

CASNASPSGRALNEQFF	TRBV12-3/TRBV12-4	TRBJ2-1
CASRRTGAVGYTF	TRBV10-2	TRBJ1-2
CASNTQSTDTQYF	TRBV6-1	TRBJ2-3
CATSDFVTSGRGSYNEQFF	TRBV24-1	TRBJ2-1
CASSTGGTSPYEQYF	TRBV19	TRBJ2-7
CASSLGPTEQYF	TRBV12-3/TRBV12-4	TRBJ2-7
CASSPLVGAGELFF	TRBV6-1	TRBJ2-2
CASRGLVDGELFF	TRBV5-1	TRBJ2-2
CASSPLGGATDTQYF	TRBV7-9	TRBJ2-3
CASSQFAEGRASYEQYF	TRBV4-1	TRBJ2-7
CASSLVVSQGSEQFF	TRBV5-1	TRBJ2-1
CASSFSGSDHNEQFF	TRBV6-6	TRBJ2-1
CSVLDRDGYTF	TRBV29-1	TRBJ1-2